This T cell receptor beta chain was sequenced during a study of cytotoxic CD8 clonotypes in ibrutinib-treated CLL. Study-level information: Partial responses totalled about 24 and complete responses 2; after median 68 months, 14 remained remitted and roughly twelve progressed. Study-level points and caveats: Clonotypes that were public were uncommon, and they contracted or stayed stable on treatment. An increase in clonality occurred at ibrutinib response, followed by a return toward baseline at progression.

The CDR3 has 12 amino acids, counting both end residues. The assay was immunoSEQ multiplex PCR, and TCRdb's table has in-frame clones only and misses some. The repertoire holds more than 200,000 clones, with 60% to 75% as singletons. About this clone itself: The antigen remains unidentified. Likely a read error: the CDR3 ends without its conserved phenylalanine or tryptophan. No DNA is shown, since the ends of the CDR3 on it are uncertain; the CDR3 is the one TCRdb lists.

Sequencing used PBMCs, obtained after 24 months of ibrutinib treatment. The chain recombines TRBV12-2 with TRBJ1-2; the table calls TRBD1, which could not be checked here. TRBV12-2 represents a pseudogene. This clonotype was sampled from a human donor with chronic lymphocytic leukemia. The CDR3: CASRSPHTGQFY.